This T cell receptor (beta chain) was profiled in a study of T cells in Graves' hyperthyroidism and ophthalmopathy (dated by TCRdb to about 2019). Looking at the study overall: Peripheral blood was sampled at the time of initial diagnosis, prior to any treatment. To identify distinguishing TCR V-J signatures, a discovery cohort of about 100 patients was used, comprising 43 with Graves' ophthalmopathy and around 57 with stable Graves' hyperthyroidism. Prospective prediction of ophthalmopathy was tested in an independent validation cohort consisting of roughly 19 hyperthyroidism patients and some 16 patients who later progressed to ophthalmopathy. The approximately 90 discovery patients were divided at random into training and test sets in a 7:3 ratio. The study also compared thyroid tissue and blood T-cell repertoires from more than 5 Graves' hyperthyroidism patients. After blood sampling, hyperthyroidism patients were treated with methimazole at a starting dose of 30 mg daily, and ophthalmopathy patients were treated with high-dose intravenous methylprednisolone. The paper reports TCR Vbeta CDR3 sequencing of approximately 140 peripheral blood samples: 43 ophthalmopathy, roughly 80 hyperthyroidism and around 17 progressor patients. Results the study describes overall, beyond this receptor: A 13 V-J signature model separated ophthalmopathy from stable hyperthyroidism, with 87.88% sensitivity and roughly 84% specificity in cross-validation and 80%/75% in testing. In validation, progression to ophthalmopathy was predicted by the model with approximately 67% sensitivity and 72% to 85% specificity, a median of around 6.5 months before onset. Most expanded thyroid clonotypes (frequency above 0.001) were also detected in blood, a finding suggesting that blood repertoires may reflect thyroid immune responses. No statistical method was used to fix the sample size in advance, and group allocation was not hidden from the investigators.

Ophthalmopathy patients had moderately to severely active disease, Clinical Activity Score of at least 3, NOSPECS grade of at least 4, and duration under 3 months. Any patient with an uncontrolled infection, another autoimmune disease, pregnancy or lactation was excluded. Diagnoses relied on clinical symptoms, serum thyroxine and TRAb, thyroid ultrasound and orbital computed tomography. Ficoll-Paque density gradient centrifugation was used to isolate PBMCs from around 10 ml of fresh peripheral blood. Total RNA was extracted with Trizol reagent, and quality was checked on an Agilent 2100 Bioanalyzer. The TCR beta CDR3 regions were amplified from RNA transcripts. The TCR CDR3 was subjected to a first round of RT-PCR using the HTBI primer set and the Qiagen OneStep RT-PCR kit. Libraries were constructed in a second round of multiplex PCR, after which size selection and purification were performed. The libraries were sequenced on an Illumina HiSeq2000 using paired-end 100 bp reads. Processing in the source paper ran as follows. SOAPnuke was used to process the raw data, removing reads that contained adapters or uncalled bases, had a mean Phred below 15, or lacked an exact match to the constant primer or identifier. COPE v1.2.5 was used to merge high-quality paired reads, and clonotypes were defined as unique nucleotide sequences. MiTCR v1.1 was used to align clonotypes to the IMGT TRBV, TRBD and TRBJ reference segments. The analysis included only V-J combinations with a frequency above 0.0001, which together covered 99% to 99.2% of the repertoires. The TCS score was defined as the ratio of F50 (clonal expansion) to E x V (chaos), calculated using BLOSUM62-based TCRdist between CDR3 peptides within each V-J. Welch's t-statistics and random forest reduced 450 to 600 V-J features to 13, which were used in a naive Bayes classifier (R e1071). TCRdb ran its own pipeline on the public reads, namely fastp trimming at Q25 and MiXCR clone calling, and kept in-frame beta chains. Each entry is one CDR3 protein sequence, shown with its most common DNA and genes. The V and J calls follow TCRdb's processing rather than the paper's. For this sample the table gives around 370,000 distinct CDR3 sequences, of which less than 20% were detected only once. The ten largest make up roughly two fifths of the sample.

From the germline V gene, CDR1 is LGHNT and CDR2 is FRNRAP. The CDR3 has 15 amino acids, counting the end cysteine and phenylalanine. The DNA shown is the 45-base CDR3, in frame from base 1. V loses 6 bases, J loses 0 bases, and the germline ends lie 14 bases apart. This clonotype came up many times. The antigen it binds to is not known. No much larger clonotype is one base removed from it; base qualities were not supplied. Material: blood. The V gene is TRBV12-5 and the J gene is TRBJ1-1; the D segment could be TRBD1, given 5 matching bases. The TCR originated in a young man with Graves' ophthalmopathy. The CDR3 reads CASGLSGGLNTEAFF. The DNA reads TGTGCTAGTGGGCTTTCCGGGGGGTTGAACACTGAAGCTTTCTTT.